Listed below are T cell receptor beta chains from one sample, sequenced in a study of shared clonotypes between healthy human individuals. Profiled with immunoSEQ multiplex PCR; TCRdb holds only in-frame clones, not every one. This table has over a million clones, 95% to 99% appearing once. The source material was naive CD4+ T cells sorted from blood. These receptors originate from a man aged 25-45 years in good health. Both conserved end residues are part of each CDR3. Each record gives: V gene, D gene, J gene, CDR3 protein, CDR3 DNA. The D gene is left open where the match is weak.

>TRBV9|NA|TRBJ2-1
CASSPRVNPSYNEQFF
TGTGCCAGCAGCCCAAGGGTTAATCCCTCCTACAATGAGCAGTTCTTC
>TRBV14|NA|TRBJ2-7
CASSQDFYEQYF
TGTGCCAGCAGCCAAGACTTCTACGAGCAGTACTTC
>TRBV9|NA|TRBJ2-5
CASSATGLTQETQYF
TGTGCCAGCAGCGCCACGGGACTGACCCAAGAGACCCAGTACTTC
>TRBV18|TRBD2|TRBJ2-3
CASTGTSLSTDTQYF
TGTGCCAGCACGGGGACTAGCCTAAGCACAGATACGCAGTATTTT
>TRBV5-6|TRBD2|TRBJ2-7
CASSFGTGGEQYF
TGTGCCAGCAGCTTCGGGACGGGGGGCGAGCAGTACTTC
>TRBV28|NA|TRBJ2-7
CASSFSRGPPRGGPPYEQYF
TGTGCCAGCAGTTTCTCCCGGGGTCCCCCTCGGGGCGGACCGCCCTACGAGCAGTACTTC
>TRBV9|TRBD2|TRBJ2-1
CASSVGGTSNEQFF
TGTGCCAGCAGCGTAGGGGGGACTAGCAATGAGCAGTTCTTC
>TRBV18|NA|TRBJ1-5
CASSPGPGGNQPQHF
TGTGCCAGCTCCCCAGGGCCGGGGGGGAATCAGCCCCAGCATTTT
>TRBV2|NA|TRBJ2-7
CASSEGPPQQYF
TGTGCCAGCAGTGAAGGCCCACCCCAGCAGTACTTC
>TRBV5-1|TRBD2|TRBJ2-7
CASSLGTSGTYEQYF
TGCGCCAGCAGCCTTGGGACTAGCGGAACCTACGAGCAGTACTTC
>TRBV2|NA|TRBJ2-2
CASSAHNTGELFF
TGTGCCAGCAGTGCCCATAACACCGGGGAGCTGTTTTTT
>TRBV7-6|TRBD2|TRBJ2-1
CASSYLAGGPDEQFF
TGTGCCAGCAGCTATCTAGCGGGAGGGCCCGATGAGCAGTTCTTC
>TRBV4-1|NA|TRBJ2-1
CASSQSGGTYNEQFF
TGCGCCAGCAGCCAGTCCGGGGGAACCTACAATGAGCAGTTCTTC
>TRBV28|NA|TRBJ2-1
CASRRVVSGGEYEQFF
TGTGCCAGCAGGAGGGTAGTTAGCGGAGGGGAGTATGAGCAGTTCTTC
>TRBV15|NA|TRBJ1-1
CATRGGKTGNTEAFF
TGTGCCACCAGGGGAGGAAAGACTGGCAACACTGAAGCTTTCTTT
>TRBV5-1|NA|TRBJ2-1
CASSLSGPFTYNEQFF
TGCGCCAGCAGCTTGAGTGGACCCTTCACCTACAATGAGCAGTTCTTC